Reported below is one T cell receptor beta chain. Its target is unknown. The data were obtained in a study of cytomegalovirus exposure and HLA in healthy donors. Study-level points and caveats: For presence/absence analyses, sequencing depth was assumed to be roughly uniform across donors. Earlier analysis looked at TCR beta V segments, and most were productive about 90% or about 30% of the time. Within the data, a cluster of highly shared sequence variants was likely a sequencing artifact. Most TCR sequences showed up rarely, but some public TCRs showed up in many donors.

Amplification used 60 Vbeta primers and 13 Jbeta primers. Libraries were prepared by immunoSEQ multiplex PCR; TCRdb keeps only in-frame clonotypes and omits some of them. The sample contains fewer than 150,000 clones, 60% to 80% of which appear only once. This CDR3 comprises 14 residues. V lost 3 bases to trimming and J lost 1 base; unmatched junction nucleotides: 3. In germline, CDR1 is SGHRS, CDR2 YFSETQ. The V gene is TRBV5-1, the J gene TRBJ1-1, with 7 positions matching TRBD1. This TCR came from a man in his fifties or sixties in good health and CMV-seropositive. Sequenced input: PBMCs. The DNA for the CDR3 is TGCGCCAGCAGCTCACAGGGGTGGAACACTGAAGCTTTCTTT. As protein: CASSSQGWNTEAFF.